Listed here are 10 T cell receptor beta chains from one sample, sequenced in a study of cytomegalovirus exposure and HLA in healthy donors. Here immunoSEQ multiplex PCR was the method, and the copy in TCRdb shows in-frame clones only, minus some. The sample has about 44,000 clones; 80% to 95% are singletons. The sequenced material came from PBMCs. The origin of the receptors is a woman aged 18 to 35 in good health and CMV-seronegative.

The chain carries TRBV7-3 and TRBJ2-1; D perhaps matches TRBD2 (5 bases). CDR1 and CDR2 (germline): SGHTA, FQGTGA. The V and J ends lost 3 bases and 9 bases respectively, with 9 bases between them. The CDR3 extends over 12 amino acids. The CDR3 DNA reads as TGTGCCAGCAGCTTTCCCGGAGGTGAGCAGTTCTTC. Translation: CASSFPGGEQFF.

J is TRBJ1-5 and V is TRBV7-2; D is uncertain. Trimming pared 1 base from V and 2 bases from J, leaving 9 bases between. Germline V gene sequence: CDR1 SGHTA, CDR2 FQGNSA. The CDR3 totals 15 residues. CDR3 sequence: CASSLDGPGNQPQHF. Written as DNA, the CDR3 is TGTGCCAGCAGCTTAGACGGTCCGGGCAATCAGCCCCAGCATTTT.

This rearrangement joins TRBV28 to TRBJ1-5; D is unresolved. Germline V lookup: CDR1 MDHEN, CDR2 SYDVKM. V dropped 6 bases and J dropped 0 bases, with 12 bases sitting between them. The CDR3 has 15 residues. The CDR3 DNA reads TGTGCCAGCAGGAGGACGGGGAATAGCAATCAGCCCCAGCATTTT. Protein sequence: CASRRTGNSNQPQHF.

The rearrangement links TRBV29-1 to TRBJ2-1, with D possibly being TRBD1 (5 bases). The germline V gene has CDR1 SQVTM and CDR2 ANQGSEA. The V end was cut by 7 bases, the J end by 0 bases, with 16 bases between. The CDR3 sequence is 15 residues long. The DNA of the CDR3 is TGCAGCGCCTCGGACACATTCAGCTCCTACAATGAGCAGTTCTTC. Residues: CSASDTFSSYNEQFF.

V usage is TRBV5-6 and J usage is TRBJ1-1; 7 bases line up with TRBD1. After removal of 4 bases from V and 1 base from J, the junction contained 7 bases not matched to a gene. Per germline, CDR1 SGHDT and CDR2 YYEEEE. The CDR3 has 15 amino acids. This chain's CDR3 is CASSGGGTANTEAFF. The CDR3 bases are TGTGCCAGCAGCGGCGGAGGGACAGCGAACACTGAAGCTTTCTTT.

This clone was recorded a few times. The chain joins TRBV4-2 to TRBJ2-1; 11 bases line up with TRBD1. Germline V lookup: CDR1 LGHNA, CDR2 YNFKEQ. With 0 bases clipped from V and 8 bases from J, the junction kept 6 bases outside the gene matches. The CDR3 is 16 amino acids. This chain's CDR3 is CASSQEEGDRGYEQFF. The CDR3 coding sequence is TGTGCCAGCAGCCAAGAAGAGGGGGACAGGGGGTATGAGCAGTTCTTC.

This clone was seen only once. This chain joins TRBV28 and TRBJ2-2; 8 bases are shared with TRBD2. The CDR3 sequence is 14 residues long. In germline, CDR1 is MDHEN, CDR2 SYDVKM. V shed 9 bases and J 1 base; nucleotides not matched to a gene: 4. CDR3 residues: CASRAGENTGELFF. The DNA of the CDR3 is TGTGCCAGTCGAGCGGGAGAGAACACCGGGGAGCTGTTTTTT.

The rearrangement uses TRBV7-6 and TRBJ1-2, with D possibly TRBD1 on 6 matching bases. Looked up from germline, CDR1 is SGHVS and CDR2 is FNYEAQ. The CDR3 extends over 15 amino acids. Between the trimmed V and J ends, which lost 5 bases and 0 bases, there was a span of 13 bases. This CDR3 reads CASSRGTLPNYGYTF. In DNA form, the CDR3 reads TGTGCCAGCAGCAGAGGGACACTACCTAACTATGGCTACACCTTC.

V is TRBV10-1 and J is TRBJ2-7; D ambiguous. Germline assignment: CDR1 WNHNN and CDR2 SYGVQD (reference sequence). This CDR3 spans 12 amino acids. Trimming shortened V by 5 bases and J by 5 bases, and 10 bases separated the two germline ends. CDR3 in amino acids: CASSFDLHEQYF. The CDR3 nucleotides read TGCGCCAGCAGTTTCGACTTGCACGAGCAGTACTTC.

The J gene is TRBJ1-2, the V gene TRBV5-4, with TRBD1 identical over 9 bases. Germline lookup yields CDR1 SGHNT and CDR2 YYREEE (reference sequence). J was trimmed by 4 bases and V by 5 bases; bases with no gene match: 3. The CDR3 covers 13 residues. This CDR3 is CASRSTGGYGYTF. CDR3 nucleotide sequence: TGTGCCAGCAGGTCGACAGGGGGCTATGGCTACACCTTC.